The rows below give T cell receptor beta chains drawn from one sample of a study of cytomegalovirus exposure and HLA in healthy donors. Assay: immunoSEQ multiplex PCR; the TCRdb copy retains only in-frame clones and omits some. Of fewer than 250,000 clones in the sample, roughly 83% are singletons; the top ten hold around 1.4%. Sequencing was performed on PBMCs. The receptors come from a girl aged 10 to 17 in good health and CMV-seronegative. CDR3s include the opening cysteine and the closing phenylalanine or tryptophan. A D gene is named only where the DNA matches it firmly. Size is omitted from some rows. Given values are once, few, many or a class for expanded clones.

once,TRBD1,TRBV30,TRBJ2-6,TGTGCCGAGATGAGGGGGCCCCTTCGGCGTGGGGCCAACGTCCTGACTTTC,CAEMRGPLRRGANVLTF
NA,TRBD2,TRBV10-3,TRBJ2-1,TGTGCCATCAGCCCCGGGACTAGCGGTCACAATGAGCAGTTCTTC,CAISPGTSGHNEQFF
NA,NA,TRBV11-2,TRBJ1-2,TGTGCCAGCAGCTTAGCCCAGAGGTATGGCTACACCTTC,CASSLAQRYGYTF
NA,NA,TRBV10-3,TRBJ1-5,TGTGCCATCAGTGAACAGGAAAGCAATCAGCCCCAGCATTTT,CAISEQESNQPQHF
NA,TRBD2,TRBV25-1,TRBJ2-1,TGTGCCAGCAGTGATCCTCCGCCGTCTAGCGGGAGGGCCAATGAGCAGTTCTTC,CASSDPPPSSGRANEQFF
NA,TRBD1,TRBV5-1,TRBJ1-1,TGCGCCAGCAGCTTGGTACAGGGGATGAACACTGAAGCTTTCTTT,CASSLVQGMNTEAFF
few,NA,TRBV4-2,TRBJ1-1,TGTGCCAGCAGCCAAGTCGGAGGCGAAGCTTTCTTT,CASSQVGGEAFF
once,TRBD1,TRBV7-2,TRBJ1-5,TGTGCCAGCAGCATAACAGGGGGCGCGAATCAGCCCCAGCATTTT,CASSITGGANQPQHF
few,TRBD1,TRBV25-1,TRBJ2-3,TGTGCCAGCAGTGAATTGGCGGGACAGGGCGCAGATACGCAGTATTTT,CASSELAGQGADTQYF
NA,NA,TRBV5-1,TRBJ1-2,TGCGCCAGCGGCCCTTCTCAGGGGAAGAGCTATGGCTACACCTTC,CASGPSQGKSYGYTF
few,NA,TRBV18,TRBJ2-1,TGTGCCAGCTCCGGGGGAAGCTCCTACAATGAGCAGTTCTTC,CASSGGSSYNEQFF
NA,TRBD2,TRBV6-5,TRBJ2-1,TGTGCCAGCACCCCAAGCGGGGCCCAATACAATGAGCAGTTCTTC,CASTPSGAQYNEQFF
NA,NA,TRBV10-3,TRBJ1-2,TGTGCCATCAGTGAAAAGCAAACTAACTATGGCTACACCTTC,CAISEKQTNYGYTF
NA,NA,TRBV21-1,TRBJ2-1,TGTGCCAGCAGCAATTTAGTCAAGAGGGGACAGGGTTACAATGAGCAGTTCTTC,CASSNLVKRGQGYNEQFF
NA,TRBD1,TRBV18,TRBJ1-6,TGTGCCAGCTCACCAATGGGACAGGGGAATTCACCCCTCCACTTT,CASSPMGQGNSPLHF
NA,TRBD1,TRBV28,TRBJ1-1,TGTGCCAGCAGGCCGTCACAGGGGGCGGGAACTGAAGCTTTCTTT,CASRPSQGAGTEAFF
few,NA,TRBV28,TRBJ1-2,TGTGCCAGCATGGTGACAGGCCAATATGGCTACACCTTC,CASMVTGQYGYTF
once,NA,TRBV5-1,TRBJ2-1,TGCGCCAGCAGCTCAGGCGGGGAATACAATGAGCAGTTCTTC,CASSSGGEYNEQFF
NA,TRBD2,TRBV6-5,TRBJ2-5,TGTGCCAGCAGTTACGGACGCGCGGGGGCCCAGTACTTC,CASSYGRAGAQYF
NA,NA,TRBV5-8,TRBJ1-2,TGTGCCAGCAGCTTGGTAGCGAGGGGCTACACCTTC,CASSLVARGYTF
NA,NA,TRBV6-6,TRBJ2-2,TGTGCCAGCAGTTACTCTCGAGGAACCGGGGAGCTGTTTTTT,CASSYSRGTGELFF
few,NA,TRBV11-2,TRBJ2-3,TGTGCCAGCAGCTTAGTTTCAGCAGATACGCAGTATTTT,CASSLVSADTQYF
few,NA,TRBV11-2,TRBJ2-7,TGTGCCAGCAGCCTCGAGCCATCAGGTTACGAGCAGTACTTC,CASSLEPSGYEQYF
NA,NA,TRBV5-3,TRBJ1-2,TGTGCCAGAAGCTTGGAACAGCCCGACGCGACGAATAAGTATGGCTACACCTTC,CARSLEQPDATNKYGYTF
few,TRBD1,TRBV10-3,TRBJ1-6,TGTGCCATCAGTCCGGGACAGGGGAACTCACCCCTCCACTTT,CAISPGQGNSPLHF
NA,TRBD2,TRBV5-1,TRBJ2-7,TGCGCCAGCAGCTTGGGCTCCGGGACTAGCGGGAGTACGAACGAGCAGTACTTC,CASSLGSGTSGSTNEQYF
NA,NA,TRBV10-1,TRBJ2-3,TGCGCCAGCAGTGAGTCGATGACGGGGATCACAGATACGCAGTATTTT,CASSESMTGITDTQYF
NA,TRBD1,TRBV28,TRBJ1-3,TGTGCCAGCAGTACCAGACAGGGCCGGGGAAACACCATATATTTT,CASSTRQGRGNTIYF
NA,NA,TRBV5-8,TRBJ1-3,TGTGCCAGCAGCCCGACGGGGAGAACGGCTGGAAACACCATATATTTT,CASSPTGRTAGNTIYF
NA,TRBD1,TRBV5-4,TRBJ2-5,TGTGCCAGCAGCTTGCAGGGGGCAGAGACCCAGTACTTC,CASSLQGAETQYF
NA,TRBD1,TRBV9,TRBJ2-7,TGTGCCAGCAGCCGGGACAGGGGTCCGCCTCAGCAGTACTTC,CASSRDRGPPQQYF
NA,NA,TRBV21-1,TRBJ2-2,TGTGCCAGCAGCAAAGTTTTGGGGGGGGCGTGGGCCGGGGAGCTGTTTTTT,CASSKVLGGAWAGELFF
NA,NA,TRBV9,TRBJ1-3,TGTGCCAGCAGCGTAAGTCCCAGGGGCGGAAACACCATATATTTT,CASSVSPRGGNTIYF
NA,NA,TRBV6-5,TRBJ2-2,TGTGCCAGCAGAACTCCGGGGAACACCGGGGAGCTGTTTTTT,CASRTPGNTGELFF
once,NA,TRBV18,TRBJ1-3,TGTGCCAGCTCACCACTTCCGGGACACCTAAGCTCTGGAAACACCATATATTTT,CASSPLPGHLSSGNTIYF
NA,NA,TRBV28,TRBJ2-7,TGTGCCAGCAGTTTAATTCAGTCACTACCCGAGCAGTACTTC,CASSLIQSLPEQYF
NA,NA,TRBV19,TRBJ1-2,TGTGCCAGTAGTATGCTGAGGGCCTTTGACTATGGCTACACCTTC,CASSMLRAFDYGYTF
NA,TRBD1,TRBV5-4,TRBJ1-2,TGTGCCAGCAGCCTTGACAGGGGTCAGGATGGCTACACCTTC,CASSLDRGQDGYTF
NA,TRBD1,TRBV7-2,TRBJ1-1,TGTGCCAGCAGTGCCGGGACAGCGAACACTGAAGCTTTCTTT,CASSAGTANTEAFF
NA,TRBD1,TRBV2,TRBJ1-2,TGTGCCAGCAGCCAGGGGGCTCCTGGCTACACCTTC,CASSQGAPGYTF
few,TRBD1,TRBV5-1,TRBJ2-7,TGCGCCAGCAGCCCGGACAGGGTGGGTTACGAGCAGTACTTC,CASSPDRVGYEQYF
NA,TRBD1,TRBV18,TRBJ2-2,TGTGCCAGCTCACCTCTTCGACAGGGCTCGGGCACCGGGGAGCTGTTTTTT,CASSPLRQGSGTGELFF
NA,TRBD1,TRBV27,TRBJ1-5,TGTGCCAGCAGTTTGACAGGGAGGTTTGTTCAGCCCCAGCATTTT,CASSLTGRFVQPQHF